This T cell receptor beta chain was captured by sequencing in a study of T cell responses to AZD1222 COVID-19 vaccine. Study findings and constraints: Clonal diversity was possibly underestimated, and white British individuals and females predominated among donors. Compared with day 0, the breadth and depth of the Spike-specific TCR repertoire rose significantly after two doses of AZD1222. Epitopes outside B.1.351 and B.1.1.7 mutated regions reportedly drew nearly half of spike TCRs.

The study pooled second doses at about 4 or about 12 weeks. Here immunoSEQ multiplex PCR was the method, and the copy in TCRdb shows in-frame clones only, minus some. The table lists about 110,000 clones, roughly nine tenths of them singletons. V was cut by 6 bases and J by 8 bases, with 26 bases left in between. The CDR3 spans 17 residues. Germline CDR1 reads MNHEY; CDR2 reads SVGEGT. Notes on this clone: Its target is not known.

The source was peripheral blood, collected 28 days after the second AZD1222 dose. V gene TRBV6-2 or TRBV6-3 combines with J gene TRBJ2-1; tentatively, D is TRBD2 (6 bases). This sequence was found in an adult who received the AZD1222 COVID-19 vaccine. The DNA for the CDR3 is TGTGCCAGCAGCAATCCTTCCGGGACTGCTCACCCCGATGAGCAGTTCTTC. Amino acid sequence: CASSNPSGTAHPDEQFF.